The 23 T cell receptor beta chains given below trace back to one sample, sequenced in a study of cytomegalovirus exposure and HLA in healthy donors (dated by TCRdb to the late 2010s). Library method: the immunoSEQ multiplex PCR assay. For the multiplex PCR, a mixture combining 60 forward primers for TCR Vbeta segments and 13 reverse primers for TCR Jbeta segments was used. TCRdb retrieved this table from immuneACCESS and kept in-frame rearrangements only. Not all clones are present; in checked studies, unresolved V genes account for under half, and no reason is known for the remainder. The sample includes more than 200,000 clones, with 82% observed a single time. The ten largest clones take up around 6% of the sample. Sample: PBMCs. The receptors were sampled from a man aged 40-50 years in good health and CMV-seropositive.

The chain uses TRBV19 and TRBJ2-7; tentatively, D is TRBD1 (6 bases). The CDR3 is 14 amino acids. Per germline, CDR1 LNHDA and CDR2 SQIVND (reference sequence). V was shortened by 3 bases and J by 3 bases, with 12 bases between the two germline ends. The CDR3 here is CASSMGASDYEQYF. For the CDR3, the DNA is TGTGCCAGTAGTATGGGGGCTAGTGACTACGAGCAGTACTTC. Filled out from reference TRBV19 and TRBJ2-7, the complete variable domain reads DGGITQSPKYLFRKEGQNVTLSCEQNLNHDAMYWYRQDPGQGLRLIYYSQIVNDFQKGDIAEGYSVSREKKESFPLTVTSAQKNPTAFYLCASSMGASDYEQYFGPGTRLTVT.

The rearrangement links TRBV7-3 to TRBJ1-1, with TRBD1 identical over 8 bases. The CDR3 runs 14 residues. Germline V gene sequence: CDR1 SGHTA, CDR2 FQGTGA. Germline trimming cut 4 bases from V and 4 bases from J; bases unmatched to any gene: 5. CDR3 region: CASSYTGGRTEAFF. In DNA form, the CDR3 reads TGTGCCAGCAGCTACACAGGGGGACGCACTGAAGCTTTCTTT.

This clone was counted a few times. The CDR3: CASSESRVLAAHTDTQYF. The DNA of the CDR3 is TGTGCCAGCAGTGAATCGCGGGTCCTAGCGGCGCACACAGATACGCAGTATTTT. The V call is TRBV6-1, the J call TRBJ2-3, with 7 bases fitting TRBD2. The CDR3 spans 18 residues. Germline CDR1 MNHNS, CDR2 SASEGT. J lost 2 bases, V lost 2 bases, and 13 bases had no gene match.

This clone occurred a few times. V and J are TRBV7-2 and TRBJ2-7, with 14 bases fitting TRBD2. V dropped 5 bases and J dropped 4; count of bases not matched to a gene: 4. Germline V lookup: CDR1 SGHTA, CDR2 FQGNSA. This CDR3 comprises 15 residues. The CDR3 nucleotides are TGTGCCAGCAGCCAGGGACTAGCGGGGGATTACGAGCAGTACTTC. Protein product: CASSQGLAGDYEQYF.

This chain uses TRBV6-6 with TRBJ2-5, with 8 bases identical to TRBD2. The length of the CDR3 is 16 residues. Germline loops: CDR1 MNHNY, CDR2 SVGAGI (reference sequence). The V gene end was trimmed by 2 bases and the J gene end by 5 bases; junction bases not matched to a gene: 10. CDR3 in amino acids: CASSYQRTAGAETQYF. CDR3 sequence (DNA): TGTGCCAGCAGTTACCAGAGGACAGCGGGAGCGGAGACCCAGTACTTC.

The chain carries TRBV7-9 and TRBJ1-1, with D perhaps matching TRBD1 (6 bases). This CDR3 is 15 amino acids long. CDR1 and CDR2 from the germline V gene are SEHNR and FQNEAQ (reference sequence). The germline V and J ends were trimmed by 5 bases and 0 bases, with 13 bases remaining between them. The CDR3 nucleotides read TGTGCCAGCAGCGCACAGGGAAACGTGAACACTGAAGCTTTCTTT. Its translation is CASSAQGNVNTEAFF.

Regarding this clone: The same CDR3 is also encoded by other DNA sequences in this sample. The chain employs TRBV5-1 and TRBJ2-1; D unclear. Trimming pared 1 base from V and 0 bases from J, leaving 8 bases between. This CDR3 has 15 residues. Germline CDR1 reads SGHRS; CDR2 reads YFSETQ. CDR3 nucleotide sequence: TGCGCCAGCAGCTTGAGCGTTTCCTCCTACAATGAGCAGTTCTTC. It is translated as CASSLSVSSYNEQFF.

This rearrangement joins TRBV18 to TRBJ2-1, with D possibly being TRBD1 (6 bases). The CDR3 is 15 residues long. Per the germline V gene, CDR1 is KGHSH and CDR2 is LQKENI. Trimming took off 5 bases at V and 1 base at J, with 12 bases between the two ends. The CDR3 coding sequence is TGTGCCAGCTCAGCGGACAGCGGATCCTACAATGAGCAGTTCTTC. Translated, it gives CASSADSGSYNEQFF.

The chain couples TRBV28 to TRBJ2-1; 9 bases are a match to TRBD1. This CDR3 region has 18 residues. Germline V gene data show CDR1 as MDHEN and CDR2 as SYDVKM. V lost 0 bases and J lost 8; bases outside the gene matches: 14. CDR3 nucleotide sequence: TGTGCCAGCAGTTTATGGCCCTCCCGGGACAGGGTACAATATGAGCAGTTCTTC. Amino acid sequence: CASSLWPSRDRVQYEQFF.

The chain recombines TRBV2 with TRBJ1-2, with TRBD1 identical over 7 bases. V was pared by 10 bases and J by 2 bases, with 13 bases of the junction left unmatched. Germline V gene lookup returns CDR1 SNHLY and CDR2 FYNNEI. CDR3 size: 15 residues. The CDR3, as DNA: TGTGCCACTCTTGAGGGACAGATAATGAACTATGGCTACACCTTC. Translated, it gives CATLEGQIMNYGYTF.

The CDR3 reads CASTSGTGANMNTEAFF. The CDR3 DNA reads TGTGCCAGCACCTCCGGGACAGGCGCCAACATGAACACTGAAGCTTTCTTT. V gene TRBV27 combines with J gene TRBJ1-1; the match to TRBD1 covers 8 bases. J was trimmed by 0 bases and V by 7 bases; bases with no gene match: 13. Germline V gene sequence: CDR1 MNHEY, CDR2 SMNVEV (reference sequence). This CDR3 region has 17 residues.

CDR3 region: CASSLVLTASSSYEQYF. The CDR3 bases are TGTGCCAGCAGCTTAGTGCTGACAGCTAGTAGCTCCTACGAGCAGTACTTC. The rearrangement joins TRBV7-8 to TRBJ2-7; D is perhaps TRBD1 (5 bases). The V end was cut by 1 base, the J end by 0 bases, with 16 bases between. This CDR3 region has 17 residues. CDR1 is SGHVS and CDR2 is FQNEAQ in the germline V gene.

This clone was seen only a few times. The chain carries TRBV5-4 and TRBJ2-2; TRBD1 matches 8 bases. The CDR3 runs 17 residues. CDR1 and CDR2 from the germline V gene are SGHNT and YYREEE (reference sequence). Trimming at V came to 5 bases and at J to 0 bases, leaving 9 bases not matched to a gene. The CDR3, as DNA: TGTGCCAGCAGTTCGGGACAGGCAAGCTCGAACACCGGGGAGCTGTTTTTT. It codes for CASSSGQASSNTGELFF.

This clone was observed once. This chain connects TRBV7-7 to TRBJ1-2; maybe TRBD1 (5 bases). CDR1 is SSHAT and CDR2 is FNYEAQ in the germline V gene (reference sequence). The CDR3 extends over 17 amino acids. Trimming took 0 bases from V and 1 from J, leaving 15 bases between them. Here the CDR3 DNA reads TGTGCCAGCAGCTTAGCACCTGACAGCTCCTTTAACTATGGCTACACCTTC. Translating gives CASSLAPDSSFNYGYTF.

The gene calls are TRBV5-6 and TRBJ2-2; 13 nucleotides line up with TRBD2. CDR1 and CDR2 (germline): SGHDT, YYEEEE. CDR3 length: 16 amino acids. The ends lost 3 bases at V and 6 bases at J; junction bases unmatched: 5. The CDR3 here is CASSSGLAGSPGELFF. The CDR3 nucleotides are TGTGCCAGCAGCTCGGGACTAGCGGGATCCCCCGGGGAGCTGTTTTTT.

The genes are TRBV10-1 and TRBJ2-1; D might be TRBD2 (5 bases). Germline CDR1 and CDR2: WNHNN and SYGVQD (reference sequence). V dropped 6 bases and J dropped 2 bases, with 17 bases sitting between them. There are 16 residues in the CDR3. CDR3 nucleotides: TGCGCCAGCAGCTCGAGCGGCGGAGGAGCCTACAATGAGCAGTTCTTC. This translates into CASSSSGGGAYNEQFF.

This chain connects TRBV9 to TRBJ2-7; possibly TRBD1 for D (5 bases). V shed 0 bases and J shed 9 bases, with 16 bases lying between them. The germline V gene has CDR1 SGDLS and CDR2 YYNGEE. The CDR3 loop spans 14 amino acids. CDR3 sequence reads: CASSVGSTDLGQYF. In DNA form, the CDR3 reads TGTGCCAGCAGCGTAGGGTCGACAGATCTCGGGCAGTACTTC.

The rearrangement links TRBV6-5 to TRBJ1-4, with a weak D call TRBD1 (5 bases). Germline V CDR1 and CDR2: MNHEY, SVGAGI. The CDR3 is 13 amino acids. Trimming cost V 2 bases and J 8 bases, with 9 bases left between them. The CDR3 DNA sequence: TGTGCCAGCAGTTACGGCAGGGCGGAAAAACTGTTTTTT. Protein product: CASSYGRAEKLFF.

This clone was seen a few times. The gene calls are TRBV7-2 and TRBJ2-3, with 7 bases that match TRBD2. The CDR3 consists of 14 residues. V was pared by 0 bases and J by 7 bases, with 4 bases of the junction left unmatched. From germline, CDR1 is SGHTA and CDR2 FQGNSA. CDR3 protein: CASSLAGGPNTQYF. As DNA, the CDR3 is TGTGCCAGCAGCTTAGCGGGAGGGCCGAATACGCAGTATTTT.

CDR3 bases: TGCGCCAGCAGCAATGGACAGGTCGACACCGGGGAGCTGTTTTTT. Translated: CASSNGQVDTGELFF. The chain couples TRBV5-1 to TRBJ2-2, with TRBD1 identical over 7 bases. The CDR3 has 15 residues. Germline V gene sequence: CDR1 SGHRS, CDR2 YFSETQ. Trimming took 4 bases from V and 3 from J; bases not matched to a gene: 6.

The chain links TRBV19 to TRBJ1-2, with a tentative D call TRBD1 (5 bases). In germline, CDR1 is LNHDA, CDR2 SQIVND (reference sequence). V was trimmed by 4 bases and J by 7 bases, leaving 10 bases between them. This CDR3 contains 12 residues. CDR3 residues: CASSKGRGGYTF. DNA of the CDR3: TGTGCCAGTAGTAAGGGGCGGGGTGGCTACACCTTC.

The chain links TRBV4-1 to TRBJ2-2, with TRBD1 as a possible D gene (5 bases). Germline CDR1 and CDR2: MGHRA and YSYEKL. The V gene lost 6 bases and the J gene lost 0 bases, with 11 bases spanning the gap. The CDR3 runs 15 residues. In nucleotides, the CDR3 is TGCGCCAGCAGTCGGACACATCCGAACACCGGGGAGCTGTTTTTT. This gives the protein CASSRTHPNTGELFF.

CDR3 DNA sequence: TGTGCCAGCAGCCCCGGACTGAGCAACAATGAGCAGTTCTTC. It is translated as CASSPGLSNNEQFF. The genes are TRBV9 and TRBJ2-1; D may be TRBD2 (5 bases). The ends were cut back, 4 bases at V and 5 bases at J, with 13 bases in the middle. The CDR3 length is 14 residues. Germline V gene data show CDR1 as SGDLS and CDR2 as YYNGEE.